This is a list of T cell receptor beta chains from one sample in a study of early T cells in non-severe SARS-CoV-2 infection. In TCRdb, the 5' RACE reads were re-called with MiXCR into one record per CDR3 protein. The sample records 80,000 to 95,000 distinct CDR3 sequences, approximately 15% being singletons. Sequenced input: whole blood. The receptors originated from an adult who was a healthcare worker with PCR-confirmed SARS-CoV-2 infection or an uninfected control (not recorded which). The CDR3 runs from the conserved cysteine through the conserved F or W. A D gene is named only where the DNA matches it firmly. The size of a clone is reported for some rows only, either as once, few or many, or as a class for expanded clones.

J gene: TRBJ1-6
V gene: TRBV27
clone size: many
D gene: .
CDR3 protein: CASRQGNSPLHF
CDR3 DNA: TGTGCCAGCAGGCAGGGTAATTCACCCCTCCACTTT

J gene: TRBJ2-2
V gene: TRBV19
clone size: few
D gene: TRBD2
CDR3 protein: CASIMSGGDTGELFF
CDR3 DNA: TGTGCCAGTATCATGTCGGGGGGAGACACCGGGGAGCTGTTTTTT

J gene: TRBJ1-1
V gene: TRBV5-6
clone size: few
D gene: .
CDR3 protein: CASSPESATEAFF
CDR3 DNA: TGTGCCAGCAGCCCGGAATCCGCTACTGAAGCTTTCTTT

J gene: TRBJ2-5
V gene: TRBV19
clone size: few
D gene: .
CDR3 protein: CASSTLEAQETQYF
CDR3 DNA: TGTGCCAGTAGTACGCTAGAAGCCCAAGAGACCCAGTACTTC

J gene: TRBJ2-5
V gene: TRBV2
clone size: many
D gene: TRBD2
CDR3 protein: CASSDRASGERTQYF
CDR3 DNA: TGTGCCAGCAGTGACCGTGCTAGCGGGGAAAGGACCCAGTACTTC

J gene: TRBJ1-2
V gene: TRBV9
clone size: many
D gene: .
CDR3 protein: CASSENEDGSAAWGYTF
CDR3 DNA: TGTGCCAGCAGCGAGAACGAGGACGGGTCCGCCGCCTGGGGCTACACCTTC

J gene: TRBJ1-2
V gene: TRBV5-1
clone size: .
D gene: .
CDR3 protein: CASSIQGTGYTF
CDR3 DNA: TGCGCCAGCAGCATACAGGGAACTGGCTACACCTTC

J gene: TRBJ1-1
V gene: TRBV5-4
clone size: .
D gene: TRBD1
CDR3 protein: CASSWDRSNTEAFF
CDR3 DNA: TGTGCCAGCAGCTGGGACAGATCGAACACTGAAGCTTTCTTT

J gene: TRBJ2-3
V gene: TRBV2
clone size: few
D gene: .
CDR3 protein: CASSLSGKSGDTQYF
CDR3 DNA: TGTGCCAGCAGTCTGAGCGGAAAGAGTGGAGATACGCAGTATTTT

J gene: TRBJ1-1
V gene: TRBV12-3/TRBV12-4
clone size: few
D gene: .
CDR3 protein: CASSGVRQTPEAFF
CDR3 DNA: TGTGCCAGCAGTGGGGTACGTCAGACCCCTGAAGCTTTCTTT

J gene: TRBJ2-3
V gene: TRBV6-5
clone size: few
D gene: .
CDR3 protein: CASSYGGGRSDTQYF
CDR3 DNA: TGTGCCAGCAGTTACGGGGGGGGGCGTTCAGATACGCAGTATTTT

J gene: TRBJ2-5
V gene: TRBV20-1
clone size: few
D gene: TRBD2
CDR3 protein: CSASGGASTRQGETQYF
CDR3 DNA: TGCAGTGCTAGCGGGGGGGCGTCAACGCGTCAGGGAGAGACCCAGTACTTC

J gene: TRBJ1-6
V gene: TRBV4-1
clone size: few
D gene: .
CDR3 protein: CASSQVGRNSYNSPLHF
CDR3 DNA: TGCGCCAGCAGCCAAGTTGGACGTAACTCCTATAATTCACCCCTCCACTTT

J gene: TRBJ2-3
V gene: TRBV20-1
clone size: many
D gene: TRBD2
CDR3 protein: CSARLAGGTDTQYF
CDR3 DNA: TGCAGTGCAAGACTAGCGGGGGGGACAGATACGCAGTATTTT

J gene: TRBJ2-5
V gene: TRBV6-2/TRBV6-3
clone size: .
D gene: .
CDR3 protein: CASSSRGTQYF
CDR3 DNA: TGTGCCAGCAGTTCAAGGGGGACCCAGTACTTC

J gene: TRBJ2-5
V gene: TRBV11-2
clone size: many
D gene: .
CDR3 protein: CASSLPSGGPGETQYF
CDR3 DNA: TGTGCCAGCAGCTTACCTTCCGGGGGGCCAGGAGAGACCCAGTACTTC

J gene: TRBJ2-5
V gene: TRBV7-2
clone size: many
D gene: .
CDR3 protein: CASSDRWEHSETQYF
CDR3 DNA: TGTGCCAGCAGTGATAGGTGGGAACATTCGGAGACCCAGTACTTC

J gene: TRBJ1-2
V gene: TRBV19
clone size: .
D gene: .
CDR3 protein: CASSSGTPGNYGYTF
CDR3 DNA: TGTGCCAGTAGTAGCGGGACCCCTGGTAACTATGGCTACACCTTC

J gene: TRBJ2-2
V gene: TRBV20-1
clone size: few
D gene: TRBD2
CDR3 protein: CSAAHGGARTGELFF
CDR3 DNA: TGCAGTGCCGCACACGGGGGGGCCAGAACCGGGGAGCTGTTTTTT

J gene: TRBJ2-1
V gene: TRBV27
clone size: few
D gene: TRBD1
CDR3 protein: CASSLRARGTYNEQFF
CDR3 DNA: TGTGCCAGCAGTTTAAGGGCCAGGGGGACCTACAATGAGCAGTTCTTC

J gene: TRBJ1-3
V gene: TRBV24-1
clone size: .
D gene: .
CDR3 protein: CATGDDGNTIYF
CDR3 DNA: TGTGCCACCGGAGATGACGGAAACACCATATATTTT

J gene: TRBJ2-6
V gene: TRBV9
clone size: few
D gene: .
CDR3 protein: CASRGKGLSGANVLTF
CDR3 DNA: TGTGCCAGTCGGGGCAAGGGACTCTCTGGGGCCAACGTCCTGACTTTC

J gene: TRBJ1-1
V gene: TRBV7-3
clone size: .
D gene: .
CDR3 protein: CASSPGMGAYTEAFF
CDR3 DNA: TGTGCCAGCAGCCCCGGTATGGGGGCTTACACTGAAGCTTTCTTT

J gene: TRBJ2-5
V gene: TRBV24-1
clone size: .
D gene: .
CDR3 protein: CATSGRGIQETQYF
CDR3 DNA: TGTGCCACTTCCGGAAGGGGTATCCAAGAGACCCAGTACTTC

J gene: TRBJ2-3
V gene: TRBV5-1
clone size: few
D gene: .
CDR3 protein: CASSLGQYTDTQYF
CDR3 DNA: TGCGCCAGCAGCTTGGGTCAATACACAGATACGCAGTATTTT

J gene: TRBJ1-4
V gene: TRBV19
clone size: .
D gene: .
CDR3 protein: CASSPTGTHATNEKLFF
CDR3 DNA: TGTGCCAGTAGTCCGACCGGGACCCATGCAACTAATGAAAAACTGTTTTTT

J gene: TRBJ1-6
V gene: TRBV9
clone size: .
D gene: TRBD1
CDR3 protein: CASSVGQTYNSPLHF
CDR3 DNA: TGTGCCAGCAGCGTGGGACAGACATATAATTCACCCCTCCACTTT

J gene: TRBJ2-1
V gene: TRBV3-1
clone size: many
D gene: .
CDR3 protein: CASSQDFGVIYNEQFF
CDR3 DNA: TGTGCCAGCAGCCAAGATTTTGGGGTGATCTACAATGAGCAGTTCTTC

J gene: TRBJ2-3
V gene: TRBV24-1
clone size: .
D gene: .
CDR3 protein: CATSDYGGQDTQYF
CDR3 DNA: TGTGCCACCAGTGATTACGGGGGACAAGATACGCAGTATTTT

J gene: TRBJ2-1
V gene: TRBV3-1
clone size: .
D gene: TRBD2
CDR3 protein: CASSLTSGGAYEQFF
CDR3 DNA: TGTGCCAGCAGCCTAACTAGCGGGGGGGCCTATGAGCAGTTCTTC

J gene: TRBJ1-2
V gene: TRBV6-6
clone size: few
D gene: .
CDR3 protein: CASSYSTTGTGSYTF
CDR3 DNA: TGTGCCAGCAGTTATTCCACAACGGGGACGGGGAGCTACACCTTC

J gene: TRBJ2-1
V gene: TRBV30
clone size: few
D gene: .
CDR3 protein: CAWGRGVGEQFF
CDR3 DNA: TGTGCCTGGGGAAGAGGGGTCGGTGAGCAGTTCTTC

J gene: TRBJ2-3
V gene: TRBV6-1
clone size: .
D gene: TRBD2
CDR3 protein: CASSELWGGGTDTQYF
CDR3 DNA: TGTGCCAGCAGTGAATTGTGGGGGGGGGGCACAGATACGCAGTATTTT

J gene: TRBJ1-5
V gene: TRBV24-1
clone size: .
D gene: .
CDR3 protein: CATSARDTGISNQPQHF
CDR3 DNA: TGTGCCACCAGTGCCCGGGACACGGGGATTAGCAATCAGCCCCAGCATTTT

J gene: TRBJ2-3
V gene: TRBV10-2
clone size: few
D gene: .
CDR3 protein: CASSEFRDTGSDTQYF
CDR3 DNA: TGCGCCAGCAGTGAGTTTCGGGACACGGGTTCGGATACGCAGTATTTT

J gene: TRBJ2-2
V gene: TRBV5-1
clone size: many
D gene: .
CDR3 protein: CASSLLGTGELFF
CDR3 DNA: TGCGCCAGCAGCTTGCTCGGCACCGGGGAGCTGTTTTTT

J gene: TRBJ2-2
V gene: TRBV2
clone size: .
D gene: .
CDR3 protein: CASSVTAPTGELFF
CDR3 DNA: TGTGCCAGCAGTGTTACAGCACCCACCGGGGAGCTGTTTTTT

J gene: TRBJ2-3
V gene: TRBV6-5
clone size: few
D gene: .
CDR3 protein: CASSYSVWDTQYF
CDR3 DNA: TGTGCCAGCAGTTACTCGGTTTGGGATACGCAGTATTTT

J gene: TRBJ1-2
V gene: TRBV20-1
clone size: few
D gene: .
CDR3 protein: CSAIVDLNYGYTF
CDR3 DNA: TGCAGTGCTATCGTGGATTTAAACTATGGCTACACCTTC

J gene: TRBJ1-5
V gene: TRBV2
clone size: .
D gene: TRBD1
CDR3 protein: CASRIRTGDSNQPQHF
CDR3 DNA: TGTGCCAGCCGGATTCGGACAGGGGATAGCAATCAGCCCCAGCATTTT

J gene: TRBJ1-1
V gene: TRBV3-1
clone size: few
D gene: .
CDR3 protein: CASSLGGARRGTEAFF
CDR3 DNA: TGTGCCAGCAGCTTAGGGGGGGCGCGCAGGGGCACTGAAGCTTTCTTT

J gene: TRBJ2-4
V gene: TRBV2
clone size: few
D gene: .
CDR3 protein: CASSEASTRSSQYF
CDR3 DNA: TGTGCCAGCAGTGAAGCATCGACTAGGTCAAGTCAGTACTTC

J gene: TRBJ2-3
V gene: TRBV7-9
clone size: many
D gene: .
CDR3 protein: CASIGGLSTDTQYF
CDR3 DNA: TGTGCCAGCATTGGCGGGTTAAGCACAGATACGCAGTATTTT

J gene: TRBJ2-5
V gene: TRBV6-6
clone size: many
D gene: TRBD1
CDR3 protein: CASTGDRVGETQYF
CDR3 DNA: TGTGCCAGCACCGGGGACAGGGTAGGAGAGACCCAGTACTTC

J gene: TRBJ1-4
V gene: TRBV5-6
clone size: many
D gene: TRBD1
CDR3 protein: CASSRQGPTNEKLFF
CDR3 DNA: TGTGCCAGCAGCCGACAGGGGCCAACTAATGAAAAACTGTTTTTT

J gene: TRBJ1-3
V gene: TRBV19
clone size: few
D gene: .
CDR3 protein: CASTSSGNTIYF
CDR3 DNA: TGTGCCAGTACCTCCTCTGGAAACACCATATATTTT